This T cell receptor beta chain is drawn from a study of Ad26.COV2.S vaccination and SARS-CoV-2 variants. Details on this clone: As yet, its antigen is unknown.

Study-wide points: Measurements of TCR breadth and depth may have given underestimates of the total T cell responses.

Unmatched junction bases numbered 17, after V lost 3 bases and J lost 5 bases. This CDR3 comprises 18 residues. CDR1 and CDR2 from the germline V gene are SGHTS and YDEGEE. Clones were read by immunoSEQ multiplex PCR, and TCRdb kept only the in-frame ones, dropping some. The sample contains approximately 300,000 clones, 86% of which appear only once. Specified treatment: some 19 received Ad26.COV2.S at low or high dose, single or two shots; a few received placebo; per-sample allocation not given. Day 63 following the first vaccine or placebo injection was when the samples were taken. The J gene is TRBJ1-2, the V gene TRBV5-8; TRBD1 agrees at 9 bases. The clonotype comes from a person aged 18-60 years who received the Ad26.COV2.S COVID-19 vaccine or a placebo. The specimen comprised peripheral blood, sampled in a trial of Ad26.COV2.S vaccine versus placebo. The CDR3: CASSWFDRGSDIKYGYTF. CDR3 nucleotide sequence: TGTGCCAGCAGCTGGTTTGACAGGGGGTCCGATATTAAGTATGGCTACACCTTC.